This TCR beta chain was identified in a study of T cell responses to AZD1222 COVID-19 vaccine. Study findings and constraints: Spike regions recognized by vaccine-associated CD4 TCRs spanned the protein, led by 160-218 and 743-854. Reportedly, close to half of spike-specific TCRs are directed against unmutated variant regions. There were repertoire samples only from the period after the peak T cell response. Spike-specific TCR breadth and depth grew following two AZD1222 doses.

Notes on this clone: Its cognate antigen is unknown.

The CDR3 runs to 17 residues. CDR1 is LGHNA and CDR2 is YNFKEQ in the germline V gene. Trimming took 5 bases from V and 3 from J; bases not matched to a gene: 15. Sequencing used immunoSEQ multiplex PCR; TCRdb keeps in-frame clones, though not all of them. Counted here are some 170,000 clones, about 89% occurring once; the ten biggest clones make up under 2%. This chain links TRBV4-2 with TRBJ1-2; TRBD1 matches 7 bases. The sequence was obtained from an adult in good health. The sequencing here drew on peripheral blood, taken on day 0 of AZD1222 vaccination. The CDR3 sequence is CASSGRDRGVRDYGYTF. As DNA, the CDR3 is TGTGCCAGCAGCGGAAGGGACAGAGGGGTGAGGGACTATGGCTACACCTTC.